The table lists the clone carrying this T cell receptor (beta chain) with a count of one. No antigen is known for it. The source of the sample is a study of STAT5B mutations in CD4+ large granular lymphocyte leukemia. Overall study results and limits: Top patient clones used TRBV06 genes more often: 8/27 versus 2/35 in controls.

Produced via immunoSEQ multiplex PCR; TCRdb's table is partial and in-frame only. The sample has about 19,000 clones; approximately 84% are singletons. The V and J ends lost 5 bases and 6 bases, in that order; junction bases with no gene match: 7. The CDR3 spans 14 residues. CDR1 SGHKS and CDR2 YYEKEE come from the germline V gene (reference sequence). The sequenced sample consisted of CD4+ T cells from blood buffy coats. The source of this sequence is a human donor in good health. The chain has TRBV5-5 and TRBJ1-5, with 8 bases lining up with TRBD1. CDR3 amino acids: CASSVQGASQPQHF. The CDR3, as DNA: TGTGCCAGCAGTGTCCAGGGGGCAAGTCAGCCCCAGCATTTT.